This T cell receptor (beta chain) was captured by sequencing in a study of technical replicates of blood from a few donors. TCRdb keeps only in-frame clones here, not all; method: immunoSEQ multiplex PCR. This table holds about 88,000 clones, 85% to 95% found once. Specimen: T cells isolated from PBMCs. This receptor was taken from a human donor in good health.

CDR3 in DNA: TGCGCCAGCAGTTGGGACATGAACACTGAAGCTTTCTTT. Residues: CASSWDMNTEAFF. The genes are TRBV5-1 and TRBJ1-1; a weak D match, TRBD1 (6 bases). Germline V gene lookup returns CDR1 SGHRS and CDR2 YFSETQ. Trimming removed 5 bases at V and 0 bases at J, with 8 bases between. The CDR3 sequence is 13 residues long.